The entry that follows covers one TCR beta chain sequence. This clone was picked up a small number of times. The target of this receptor is not known. Within one base of it there is no much larger clone, and no base qualities were kept. The sample originates from a study of a mutant IDH1 vaccine in newly diagnosed glioma (dated by TCRdb to about 2021). Turning to the overall study: In the chemotherapy-containing groups, vaccination started alongside temozolomide cycles, whereas in patients who had radiotherapy alone it started 4-6 weeks after radiotherapy. Of the approximately 35 treated patients, roughly 60% were male and 37.5% were female, and the mean age was approximately 40 years. Prior to enrollment, patients had been given standard therapy consisting of radiotherapy alone, temozolomide alone, or radiochemotherapy with temozolomide, with the combination given to most patients. The week-35 safety follow-up was designated visit V12, and the week-47 end of study was designated visit V13. Six visits were used for peripheral blood collection: V03 (baseline), V05, V07, V10, V12 and V13. Longitudinal TCRB deep sequencing was done for some 26 treated patients, wherever samples were available for exploratory analyses. Study-level results and caveats: Pseudoprogression seemed to be unrelated to changes in the top peripheral T cell clonotypes found by TCRB sequencing. Availability determined which PBMC samples were chosen for TCRB deep sequencing. According to the authors, sample limitations meant that analyses of patient blood samples could not be reproduced. Immune responses induced by the vaccine were seen in 90% to 95% of patients across multiple MHC alleles.

The sample's time point label is to be understood as: week 47, end of study. Each vaccine dose was 300 ug of a 20-mer mutant IDH1 peptide in Montanide, given subcutaneously with topical imiquimod. Patients received eight vaccinations in weeks 1, 3, 5, 7, 11, 15, 19 and 23, corresponding to visits V03 through V10. The donors had newly diagnosed IDH1-mutant astrocytomas of WHO grade 3 or 4 that showed loss of nuclear ATRX. The samples were drawn from NOA16, a multicentre, single-arm, open-label phase I trial in Germany that tested a mutant IDH1 peptide vaccine in humans for the first time. Genomic DNA for TCRB sequencing was extracted from EDTA blood using the DNeasy Blood and Tissue Kit. To prepare the library, the immunoSEQ multiplex PCR assay was applied. Rearranged TCR beta chain sequences were amplified with the hsTCRB Kit following the manufacturer's protocol. TCRB libraries were sequenced on an Illumina MiSeq. The authors processed their data as follows. The proprietary platform of the kit vendor was used for demultiplexing, trimming and gene mapping. TCRdb stores this immuneACCESS table with in-frame sequences only. Part of the clones is absent; in the studies checked, under half of the shortfall reflects unresolved V genes, and no reason is known for the rest. V and J calls and clone size are copied from that table; D and trimming were computed from the DNA. This sample holds some 50,000 clones; approximately 84% were observed only once. In total, the top ten clones hold approximately 4.3% of the sample.

The germline V gene encodes CDR1 SEHNR and CDR2 FQNEAQ (reference sequence). The CDR3 spans 16 residues, from the cysteine through the phenylalanine. Just the 48-base CDR3 DNA is kept, in frame starting at base 1. V loses 0 bases of germline sequence and J loses 4 bases, and the interval between the two ends is 15 bases. The TCR originated in a woman aged 25 to 39 with glioma. Some clones in this sample may be carry-over from other donors' samples. The chain couples TRBV7-9 to TRBJ1-2; a tentative D match to TRBD1 spans 5 bases. Here the sequenced sample was PBMCs, taken from a glioma patient whose treatment included an IDH1 peptide vaccine. The CDR3 is CASSLATPTASYGYTF. The DNA sequence reads TGTGCCAGCAGCTTAGCGACCCCGACAGCCTCCTATGGCTACACCTTC.